The 24 T cell receptor beta chains in this list originate from one sample, sequenced in a study of monozygotic twins with inflammatory bowel disease. TCRdb re-called the 5' RACE reads and gives one entry per CDR3 protein, without DNA. The data include some 300,000 distinct CDR3 sequences; the top ten clones carry 5% to 6%. The sequenced sample was blood. The receptors come from a human donor with ulcerative colitis or Crohn's disease, or a healthy co-twin of an affected twin (not recorded which).

The V gene is TRBV7-2, the J gene TRBJ2-2. CDR1 is SGHTA and CDR2 is FQGNSA in the germline V gene. The CDR3 consists of 11 residues. CDR3 protein: CASRSRGELFF.

V is TRBV15 and J is TRBJ2-1; the D call of TRBD1 rests on TCRdb alone, since no DNA is present to check it. From germline, CDR1 is LNHNV and CDR2 YYDKDF (reference sequence). The CDR3 runs to 17 residues. The CDR3: CATSGQIPGQGFYEQFF.

The chain uses TRBV29-1 and TRBJ1-2; TCRdb proposes TRBD1, but this gene call is untestable without DNA. CDR1 is SQVTM and CDR2 is ANQGSEA in the germline V gene. The CDR3 has 13 amino acids. CDR3 sequence: CSVVTGVNYGYTF. The full variable domain, with the rest looked up from reference TRBV29-1 and TRBJ1-2, is SAVISQKPSRDICQRGTSLTIQCQVDSQVTMMFWYRQQPGQSLTLIATANQGSEATYESGFVIDKFPISRPNLTFSTLTVSNMSPEDSSIYLCSVVTGVNYGYTFGSGTRLTVV.

This sequence joins TRBV4-3 and TRBJ2-1; TCRdb's D gene call, TRBD1, goes unchecked for lack of DNA. Germline loops: CDR1 LGHNA, CDR2 YSLEER. CDR3 length: 15 residues. The CDR3 sequence is CASSQPLRGVSEQFF.

V and J are TRBV6-5 and TRBJ1-2. Per the germline V gene, CDR1 is MNHEY and CDR2 is SVGAGI. The CDR3 loop spans 13 amino acids. CDR3 sequence reads: CASSYSGGGGYTF.

The gene calls are TRBV4-3 and TRBJ1-1. CDR1 is LGHNA, CDR2 YSLEER, per germline. There are 16 residues in the CDR3. This CDR3 is CASSQGRQGRNTEAFF.

The rearrangement links TRBV5-1 to TRBJ2-7; TCRdb's assignment of TRBD1 cannot be checked, as there is no DNA. Germline CDR1 reads SGHRS; CDR2 reads YFSETQ. This CDR3 spans 15 amino acids. The CDR3 is CASSLEGQGAGEQYF.

This chain links TRBV7-3 with TRBJ2-5; TCRdb gives TRBD1 as the D gene, but with no DNA this cannot be confirmed. The CDR3 runs 15 residues. Germline values: CDR1 SGHTA, CDR2 FQGTGA. Here the CDR3 reads CASSLTGTAQETQYF.

This rearrangement joins TRBV25-1 to TRBJ1-1; TCRdb's D call, TRBD1, is unchecked because there is no DNA. Germline CDR1 reads MGHDK; CDR2 reads SYGVNS. The CDR3 has 13 amino acids. The CDR3 sequence is CASRGHLTTLAFF.

This sequence joins TRBV15 and TRBJ2-3. Germline V gene data show CDR1 as LNHNV and CDR2 as YYDKDF (reference sequence). This CDR3 spans 20 amino acids. The CDR3 sequence is CATSSNRNKDGPISTDTQYF.

The V and J genes are TRBV12-3 or TRBV12-4 and TRBJ1-2; TCRdb reports TRBD1, a call that lacks DNA to check it against. The CDR3 loop spans 14 amino acids. The CDR3 reads CASSLSPLVGDYTF.

This CDR3 reads CASSKPMDEQFF. V usage is TRBV5-1 and J usage is TRBJ2-1. The CDR3 covers 12 residues. Germline lookup yields CDR1 SGHRS and CDR2 YFSETQ.

The chain carries TRBV29-1 and TRBJ2-1; without DNA, the TCRdb call of TRBD1 cannot be checked. Per the germline V gene, CDR1 is SQVTM and CDR2 is ANQGSEA. This CDR3 has 14 amino acids. The CDR3 reads CSVEVDRGYNEQFF.

The V gene is TRBV5-1, the J gene TRBJ2-7; TCRdb designates TRBD1, a call that cannot be tested without DNA. This CDR3 has 16 amino acids. The germline V gene has CDR1 SGHRS and CDR2 YFSETQ. The CDR3 here is CASSLASRTDSYEQYF.

This chain links TRBV12-3 or TRBV12-4 with TRBJ1-2; TCRdb indicates TRBD1, and absent DNA this call remains unverified. The CDR3 is 13 amino acids. This CDR3 is CASSHGTPYGYTF.

This CDR3 reads CASSDWGGISGANVLTF. This chain links TRBV28 with TRBJ2-6; TCRdb proposes TRBD1, but this gene call is untestable without DNA. Germline V gives CDR1 MDHEN, CDR2 SYDVKM. This CDR3 has 17 residues.

The CDR3 sequence: CASTPGQRLEQYF. The chain links TRBV6-6 to TRBJ2-7; TCRdb gives TRBD1 as the D gene, but with no DNA this cannot be confirmed. There are 13 residues in the CDR3. Per germline, CDR1 MNHNY and CDR2 SVGAGI (reference sequence).

The chain uses TRBV10-1 and TRBJ1-1. CDR1 is WNHNN, CDR2 SYGVQD, per germline (reference sequence). CDR3 length: 13 residues. CDR3 in amino acids: CASSAKKGTEAFF.

The rearrangement uses TRBV10-2 and TRBJ1-4; TCRdb proposes TRBD1, but this gene call is untestable without DNA. Germline V CDR1 and CDR2: WSHSY, SAAADI. The CDR3 consists of 15 residues. This CDR3 is CASSFRTGNNEKLFF.

The chain uses TRBV27 and TRBJ2-2. The CDR3 loop spans 14 amino acids. Germline loops: CDR1 MNHEY, CDR2 SMNVEV (reference sequence). The chain's CDR3 is CASSFAGTTGELFF.

This chain connects TRBV20-1 to TRBJ2-5. Germline values: CDR1 DFQATT, CDR2 SNEGSKA (reference sequence). The CDR3 loop spans 12 amino acids. The chain's CDR3 is CSARDGQETQYF.

V gene TRBV5-6 combines with J gene TRBJ1-1; TCRdb's D call, TRBD1, is unchecked because there is no DNA. This CDR3 region has 17 residues. The V gene's germline CDR1 is SGHDT and CDR2 YYEEEE. CDR3 sequence: CASSIEPGTGVISEAFF. The whole variable domain, filled in from reference TRBV5-6 and TRBJ1-1, reads DAGVTQSPTHLIKTRGQQVTLRCSPKSGHDTVSWYQQALGQGPQFIFQYYEEEERQRGNFPDRFSGHQFPNYSSELNVNALLLGDSALYLCASSIEPGTGVISEAFFGQGTRLTVV.

The V and J genes are TRBV19 and TRBJ2-1; with no DNA, the TCRdb D assignment of TRBD2 cannot be verified. This CDR3 is 14 amino acids long. Germline values: CDR1 LNHDA, CDR2 SQIVND (reference sequence). The chain's CDR3 is CASSNGGVGLEQFF. The full variable domain, its missing parts supplied by reference TRBV19 and TRBJ2-1, is DGGITQSPKYLFRKEGQNVTLSCEQNLNHDAMYWYRQDPGQGLRLIYYSQIVNDFQKGDIAEGYSVSREKKESFPLTVTSAQKNPTAFYLCASSNGGVGLEQFFGPGTRLTVL.

The V and J genes are TRBV28 and TRBJ1-2; lacking DNA, the TRBD1 call made by TCRdb goes unchecked. Germline V gives CDR1 MDHEN, CDR2 SYDVKM. This CDR3 is 15 amino acids long. The CDR3 spells CASRWTGGDGYGYTF.